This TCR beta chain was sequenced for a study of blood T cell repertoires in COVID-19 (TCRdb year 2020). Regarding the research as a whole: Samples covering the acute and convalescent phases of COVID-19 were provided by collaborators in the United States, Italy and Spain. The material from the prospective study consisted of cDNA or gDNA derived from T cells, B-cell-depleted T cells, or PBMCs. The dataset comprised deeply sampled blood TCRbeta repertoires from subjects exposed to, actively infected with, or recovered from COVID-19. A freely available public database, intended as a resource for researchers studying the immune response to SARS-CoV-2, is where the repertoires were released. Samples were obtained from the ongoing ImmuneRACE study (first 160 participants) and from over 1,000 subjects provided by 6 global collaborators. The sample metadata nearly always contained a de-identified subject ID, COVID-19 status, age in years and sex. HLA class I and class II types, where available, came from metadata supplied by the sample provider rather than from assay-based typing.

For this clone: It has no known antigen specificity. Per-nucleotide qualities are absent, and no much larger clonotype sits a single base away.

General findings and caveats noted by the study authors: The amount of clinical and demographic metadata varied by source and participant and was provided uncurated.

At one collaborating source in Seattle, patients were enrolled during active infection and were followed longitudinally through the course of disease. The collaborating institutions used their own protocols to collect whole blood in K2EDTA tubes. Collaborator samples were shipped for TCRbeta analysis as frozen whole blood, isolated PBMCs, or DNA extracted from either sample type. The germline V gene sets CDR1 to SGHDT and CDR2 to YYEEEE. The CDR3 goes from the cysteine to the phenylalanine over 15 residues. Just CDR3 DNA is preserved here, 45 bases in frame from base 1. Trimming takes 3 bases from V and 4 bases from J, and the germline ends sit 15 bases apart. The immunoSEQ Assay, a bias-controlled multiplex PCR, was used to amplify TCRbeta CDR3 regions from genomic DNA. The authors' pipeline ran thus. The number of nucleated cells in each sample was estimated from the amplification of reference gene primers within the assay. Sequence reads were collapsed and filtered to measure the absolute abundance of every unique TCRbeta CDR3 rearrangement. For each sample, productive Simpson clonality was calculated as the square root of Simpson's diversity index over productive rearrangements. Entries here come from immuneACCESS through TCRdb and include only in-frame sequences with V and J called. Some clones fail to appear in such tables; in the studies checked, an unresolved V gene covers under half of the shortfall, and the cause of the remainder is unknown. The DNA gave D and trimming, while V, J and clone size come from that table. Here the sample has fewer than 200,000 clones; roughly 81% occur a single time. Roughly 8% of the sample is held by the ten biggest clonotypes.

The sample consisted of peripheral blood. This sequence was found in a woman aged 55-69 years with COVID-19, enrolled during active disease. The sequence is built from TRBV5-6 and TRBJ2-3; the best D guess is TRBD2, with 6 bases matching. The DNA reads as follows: TGTGCCAGCAGCTGGTGGGGGGTCAGCGCAGATACGCAGTATTTT. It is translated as CASSWWGVSADTQYF.